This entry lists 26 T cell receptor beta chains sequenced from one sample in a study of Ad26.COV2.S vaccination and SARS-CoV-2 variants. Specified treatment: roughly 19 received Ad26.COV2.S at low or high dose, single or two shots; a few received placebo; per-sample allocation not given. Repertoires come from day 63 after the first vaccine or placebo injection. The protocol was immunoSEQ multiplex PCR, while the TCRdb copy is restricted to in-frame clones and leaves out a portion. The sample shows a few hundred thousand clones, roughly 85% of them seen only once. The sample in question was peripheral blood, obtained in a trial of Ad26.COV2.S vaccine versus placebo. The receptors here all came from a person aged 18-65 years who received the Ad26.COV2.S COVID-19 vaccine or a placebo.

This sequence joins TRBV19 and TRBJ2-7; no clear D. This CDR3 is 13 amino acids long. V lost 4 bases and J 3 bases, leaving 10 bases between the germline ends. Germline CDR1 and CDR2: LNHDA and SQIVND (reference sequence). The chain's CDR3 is CASSNMRNYEQYF. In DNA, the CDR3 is TGTGCCAGTAGTAATATGAGAAACTACGAGCAGTACTTC.

The CDR3 is CASSTVNYGYTF. The CDR3 coding sequence is TGTGCCAGCTCCACTGTTAACTATGGCTACACCTTC. The rearrangement links TRBV12-3 or TRBV12-4 to TRBJ1-2; no definite D call. The V and J ends lost 8 bases and 1 base respectively, with 8 bases between them. This CDR3 has 12 amino acids.

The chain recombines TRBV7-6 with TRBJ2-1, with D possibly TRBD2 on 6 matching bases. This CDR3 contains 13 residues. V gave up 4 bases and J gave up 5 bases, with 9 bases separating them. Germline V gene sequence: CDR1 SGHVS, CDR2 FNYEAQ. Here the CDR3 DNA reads TGTGCCAGCAGCTCAGGGACTGACAATGAGCAGTTCTTC. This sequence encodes CASSSGTDNEQFF.

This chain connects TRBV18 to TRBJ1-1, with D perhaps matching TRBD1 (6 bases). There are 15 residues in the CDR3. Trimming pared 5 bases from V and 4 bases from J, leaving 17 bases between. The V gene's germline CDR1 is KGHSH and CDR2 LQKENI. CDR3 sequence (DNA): TGTGCCAGCTCAACGAACCCAGGGACAACCACTGAAGCTTTCTTT. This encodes CASSTNPGTTTEAFF.

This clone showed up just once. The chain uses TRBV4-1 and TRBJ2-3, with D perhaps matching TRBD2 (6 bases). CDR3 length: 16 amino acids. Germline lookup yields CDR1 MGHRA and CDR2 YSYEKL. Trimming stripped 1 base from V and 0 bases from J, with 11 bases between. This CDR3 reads CASSQVAAPSTDTQYF. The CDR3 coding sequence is TGCGCCAGCAGCCAAGTAGCGGCCCCTAGCACAGATACGCAGTATTTT.

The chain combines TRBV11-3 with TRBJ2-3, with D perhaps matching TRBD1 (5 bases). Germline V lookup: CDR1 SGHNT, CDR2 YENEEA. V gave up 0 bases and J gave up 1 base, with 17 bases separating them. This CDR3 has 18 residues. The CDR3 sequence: CASSLDLRVGRGTDTQYF. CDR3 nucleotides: TGTGCCAGCAGCTTAGATCTTCGTGTAGGCAGGGGCACAGATACGCAGTATTTT. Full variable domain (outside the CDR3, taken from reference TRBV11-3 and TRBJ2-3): EAGVVQSPRYKIIEKKQPVAFWCNPISGHNTLYWYLQNLGQGPELLIRYENEEAVDDSQLPKDRFSAERLKGVDSTLKIQPAELGDSAVYLCASSLDLRVGRGTDTQYFGPGTRLTVL.

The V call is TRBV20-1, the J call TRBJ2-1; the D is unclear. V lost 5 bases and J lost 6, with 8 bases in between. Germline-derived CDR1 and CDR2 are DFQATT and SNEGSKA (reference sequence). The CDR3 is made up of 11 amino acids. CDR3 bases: TGCAGTGCTCAAAGATTCAATGAGCAGTTCTTC. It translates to CSAQRFNEQFF.

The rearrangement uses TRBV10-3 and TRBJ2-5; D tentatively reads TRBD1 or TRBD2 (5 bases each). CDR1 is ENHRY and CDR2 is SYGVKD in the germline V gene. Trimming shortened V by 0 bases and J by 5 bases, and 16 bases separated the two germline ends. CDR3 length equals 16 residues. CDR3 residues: CAISESRGGGMETQYF. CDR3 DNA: TGTGCCATCAGTGAGTCGAGGGGCGGAGGAATGGAGACCCAGTACTTC.

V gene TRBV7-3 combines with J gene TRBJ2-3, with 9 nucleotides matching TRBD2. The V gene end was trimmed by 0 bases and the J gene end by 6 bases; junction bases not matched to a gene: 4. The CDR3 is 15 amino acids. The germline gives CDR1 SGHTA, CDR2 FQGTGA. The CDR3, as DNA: TGTGCCAGCAGCTTAACTAGCGGGAGCGGTGATACGCAGTATTTT. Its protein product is CASSLTSGSGDTQYF.

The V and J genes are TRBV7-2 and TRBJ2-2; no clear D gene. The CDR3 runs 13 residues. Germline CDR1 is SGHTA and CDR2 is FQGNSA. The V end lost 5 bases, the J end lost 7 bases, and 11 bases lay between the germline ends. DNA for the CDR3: TGTGCCAGCAGCACATATGAGGTCGGGGAGCTGTTTTTT. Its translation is CASSTYEVGELFF.

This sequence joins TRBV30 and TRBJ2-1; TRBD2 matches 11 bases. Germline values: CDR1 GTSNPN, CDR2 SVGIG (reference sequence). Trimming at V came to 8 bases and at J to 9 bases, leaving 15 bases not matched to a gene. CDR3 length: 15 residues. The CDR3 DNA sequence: TGTGCCCGGACTCAGTCTAGCGGGGGGTCCGGTGAGCAGTTCTTC. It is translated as CARTQSSGGSGEQFF.

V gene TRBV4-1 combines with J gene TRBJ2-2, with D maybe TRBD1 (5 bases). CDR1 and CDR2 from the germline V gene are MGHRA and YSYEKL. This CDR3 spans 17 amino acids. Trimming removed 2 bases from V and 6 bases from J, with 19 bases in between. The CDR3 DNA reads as TGCGCCAGCAGCCAACCACAAGGGGTGCCTTGGGCCGGGGAGCTGTTTTTT. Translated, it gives CASSQPQGVPWAGELFF.

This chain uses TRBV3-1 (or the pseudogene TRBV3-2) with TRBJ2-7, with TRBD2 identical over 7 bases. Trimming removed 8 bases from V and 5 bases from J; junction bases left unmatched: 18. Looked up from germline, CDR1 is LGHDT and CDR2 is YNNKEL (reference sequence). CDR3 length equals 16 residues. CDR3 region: CASPQQGDGGRNEQYF. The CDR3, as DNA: TGTGCCAGCCCACAGCAGGGCGACGGGGGGAGGAACGAGCAGTACTTC.

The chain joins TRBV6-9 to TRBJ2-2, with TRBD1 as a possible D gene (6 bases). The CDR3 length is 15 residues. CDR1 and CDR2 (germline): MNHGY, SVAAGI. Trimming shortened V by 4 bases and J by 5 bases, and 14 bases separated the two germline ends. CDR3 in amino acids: CASSSWGRGTGELFF. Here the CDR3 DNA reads TGTGCCAGCAGTTCCTGGGGCAGGGGAACCGGGGAGCTGTTTTTT.

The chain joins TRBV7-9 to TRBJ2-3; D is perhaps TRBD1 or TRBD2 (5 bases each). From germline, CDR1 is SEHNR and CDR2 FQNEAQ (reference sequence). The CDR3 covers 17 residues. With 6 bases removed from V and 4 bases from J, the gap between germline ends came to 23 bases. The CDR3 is CASSHTRPGPDADTQYF. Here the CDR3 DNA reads TGTGCCAGCAGTCATACAAGGCCGGGACCCGACGCAGATACGCAGTATTTT.

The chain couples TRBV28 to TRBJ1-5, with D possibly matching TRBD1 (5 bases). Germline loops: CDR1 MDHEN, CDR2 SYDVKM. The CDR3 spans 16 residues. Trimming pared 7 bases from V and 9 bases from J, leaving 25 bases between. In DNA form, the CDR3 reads TGTGCCAGCACTCGTTTTCTAAGCTTGTCGGGGCGGCCCCAGCATTTT. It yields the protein CASTRFLSLSGRPQHF.

CDR3 sequence: CATSDPGRTRTTDTQYF. In DNA form, the CDR3 reads TGTGCCACCAGTGATCCAGGGCGGACTAGAACCACAGATACGCAGTATTTT. The chain uses TRBV24-1 and TRBJ2-3, with 7 bases lining up with TRBD2. The CDR3 loop spans 17 amino acids. CDR1 is KGHDR, CDR2 SFDVKD, per germline. V was pared by 3 bases and J by 2 bases, with 10 bases of the junction left unmatched.

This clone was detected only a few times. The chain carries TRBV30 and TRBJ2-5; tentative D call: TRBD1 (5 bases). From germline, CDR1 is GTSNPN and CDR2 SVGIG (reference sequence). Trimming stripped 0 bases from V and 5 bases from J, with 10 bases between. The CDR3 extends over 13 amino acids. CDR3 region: CAWSVRNRETQYF. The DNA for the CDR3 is TGTGCCTGGAGTGTACGTAACAGGGAGACCCAGTACTTC.

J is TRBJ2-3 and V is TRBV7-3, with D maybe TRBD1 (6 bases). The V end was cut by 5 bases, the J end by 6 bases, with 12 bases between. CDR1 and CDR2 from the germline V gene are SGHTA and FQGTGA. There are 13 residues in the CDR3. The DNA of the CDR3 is TGTGCCAGCAGCACACAGGGTACGGATACGCAGTATTTT. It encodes CASSTQGTDTQYF.

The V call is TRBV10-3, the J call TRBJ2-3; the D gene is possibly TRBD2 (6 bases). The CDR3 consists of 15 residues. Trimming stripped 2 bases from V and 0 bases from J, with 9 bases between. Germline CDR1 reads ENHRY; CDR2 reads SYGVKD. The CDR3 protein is CAISEPSGSTDTQYF. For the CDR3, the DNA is TGTGCCATCAGTGAGCCGAGCGGGAGCACAGATACGCAGTATTTT.

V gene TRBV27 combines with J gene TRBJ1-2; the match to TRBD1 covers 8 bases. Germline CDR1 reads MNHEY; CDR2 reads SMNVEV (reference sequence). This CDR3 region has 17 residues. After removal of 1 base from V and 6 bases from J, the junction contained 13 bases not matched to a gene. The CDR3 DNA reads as TGTGCCAGCAGTTTATTAGGTCGCCAGGGGGCAGGTGATGGCTACACCTTC. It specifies CASSLLGRQGAGDGYTF.

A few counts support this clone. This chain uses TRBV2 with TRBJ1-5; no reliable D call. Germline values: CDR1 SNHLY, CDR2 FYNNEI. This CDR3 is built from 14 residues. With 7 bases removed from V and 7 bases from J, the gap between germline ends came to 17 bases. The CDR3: CASNPAGSWQPQHF. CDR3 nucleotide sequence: TGTGCCAGCAACCCTGCGGGGAGTTGGCAGCCCCAGCATTTT.

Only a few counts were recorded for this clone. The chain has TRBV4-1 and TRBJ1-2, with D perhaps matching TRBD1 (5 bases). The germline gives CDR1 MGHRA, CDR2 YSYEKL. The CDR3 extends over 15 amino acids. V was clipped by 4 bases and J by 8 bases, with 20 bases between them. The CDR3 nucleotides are TGCGCCAGCAGCCGAACCGGGGACCCCGGTGGAGGCTACACCTTC. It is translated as CASSRTGDPGGGYTF.

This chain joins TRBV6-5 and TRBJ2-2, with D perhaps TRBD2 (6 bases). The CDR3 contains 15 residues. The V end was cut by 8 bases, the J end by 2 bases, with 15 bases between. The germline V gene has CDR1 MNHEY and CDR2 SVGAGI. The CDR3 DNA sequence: TGTGCCAGCTTCGCCGGGACTGGAAACACCGGGGAGCTGTTTTTT. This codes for CASFAGTGNTGELFF.

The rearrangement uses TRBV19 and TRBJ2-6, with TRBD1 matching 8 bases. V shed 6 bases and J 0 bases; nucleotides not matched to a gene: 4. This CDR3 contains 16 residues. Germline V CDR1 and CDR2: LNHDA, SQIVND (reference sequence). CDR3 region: CASRGQAFSGANVLTF. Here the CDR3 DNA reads TGTGCCAGTAGGGGACAGGCGTTCTCTGGGGCCAACGTCCTGACTTTC.

CDR3 protein: CASSPWGTGEKLFF. Written as DNA, the CDR3 is TGTGCCAGCAGCCCTTGGGGGACCGGGGAAAAACTGTTTTTT. The J gene is TRBJ1-4, the V gene TRBV9, with D possibly matching TRBD1 (5 bases). There are 14 residues in the CDR3. Germline lookup yields CDR1 SGDLS and CDR2 YYNGEE. Trimming stripped 4 bases from V and 8 bases from J, with 15 bases between.